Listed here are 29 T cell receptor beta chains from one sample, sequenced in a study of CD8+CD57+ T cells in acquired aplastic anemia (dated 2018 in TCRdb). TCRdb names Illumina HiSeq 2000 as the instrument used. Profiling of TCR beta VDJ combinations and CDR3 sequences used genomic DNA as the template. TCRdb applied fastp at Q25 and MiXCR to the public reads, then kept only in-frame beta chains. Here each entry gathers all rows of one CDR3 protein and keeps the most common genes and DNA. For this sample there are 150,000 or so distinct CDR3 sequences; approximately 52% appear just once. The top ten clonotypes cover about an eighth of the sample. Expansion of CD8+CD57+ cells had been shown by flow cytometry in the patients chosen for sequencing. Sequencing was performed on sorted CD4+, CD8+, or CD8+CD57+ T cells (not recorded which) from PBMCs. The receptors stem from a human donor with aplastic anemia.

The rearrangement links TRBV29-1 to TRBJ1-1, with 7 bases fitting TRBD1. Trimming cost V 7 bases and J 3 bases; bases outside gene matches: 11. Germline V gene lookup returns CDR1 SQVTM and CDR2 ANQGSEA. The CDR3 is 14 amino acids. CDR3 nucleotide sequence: TGCAGCGCTAGAGGGGGCAGGGGTTACACTGAAGCTTTCTTT. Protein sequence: CSARGGRGYTEAFF.

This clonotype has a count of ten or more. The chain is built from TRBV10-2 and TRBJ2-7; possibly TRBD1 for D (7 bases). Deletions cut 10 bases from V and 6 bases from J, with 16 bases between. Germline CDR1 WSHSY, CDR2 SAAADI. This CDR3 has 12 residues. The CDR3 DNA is TGCGCCACCGGACCAGGGGGGCCCGAGCAGTACTTC. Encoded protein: CATGPGGPEQYF.

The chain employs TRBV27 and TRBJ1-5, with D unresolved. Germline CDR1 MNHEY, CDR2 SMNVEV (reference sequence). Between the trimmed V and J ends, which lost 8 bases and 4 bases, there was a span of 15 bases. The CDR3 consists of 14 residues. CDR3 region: CASANSRLNQPQHF. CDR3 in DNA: TGTGCCAGCGCCAATTCCAGGTTGAATCAGCCCCAGCATTTT.

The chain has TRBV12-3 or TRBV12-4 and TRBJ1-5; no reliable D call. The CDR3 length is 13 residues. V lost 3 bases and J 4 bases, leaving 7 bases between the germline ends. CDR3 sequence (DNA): TGTGCCAGCAGTTTCTCGGGAAATCAGCCCCAGCATTTT. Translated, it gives CASSFSGNQPQHF.

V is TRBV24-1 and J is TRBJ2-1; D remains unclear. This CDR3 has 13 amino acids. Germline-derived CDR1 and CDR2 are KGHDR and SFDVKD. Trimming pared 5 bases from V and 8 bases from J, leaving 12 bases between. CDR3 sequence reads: CATSVYPLDEQFF. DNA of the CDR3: TGTGCCACCAGTGTATACCCGTTAGATGAGCAGTTCTTC.

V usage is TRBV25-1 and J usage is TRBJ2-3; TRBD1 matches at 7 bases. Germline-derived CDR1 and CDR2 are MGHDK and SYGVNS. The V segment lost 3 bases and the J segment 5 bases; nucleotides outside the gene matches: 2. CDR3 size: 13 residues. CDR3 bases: TGTGCCAGCAGTGACAGGGGGAAAGATACGCAGTATTTT. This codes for CASSDRGKDTQYF.

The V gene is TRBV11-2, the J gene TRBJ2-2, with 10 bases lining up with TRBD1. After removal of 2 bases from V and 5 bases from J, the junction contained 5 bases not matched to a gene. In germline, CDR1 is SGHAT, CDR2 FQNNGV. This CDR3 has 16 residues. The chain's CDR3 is CASSLLRDRGTGELFF. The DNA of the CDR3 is TGTGCCAGCAGCTTACTCCGGGACAGGGGAACCGGGGAGCTGTTTTTT.

DNA of the CDR3: TGTGCCAGCATACCGAGCGGGGGCTACGAGCAGTACTTC. Protein: CASIPSGGYEQYF. The chain uses TRBV2 and TRBJ2-7; 8 bases are shared with TRBD2. CDR3 size: 13 residues. V shed 7 bases and J 3 bases; nucleotides not matched to a gene: 5. Germline V gene data show CDR1 as SNHLY and CDR2 as FYNNEI.

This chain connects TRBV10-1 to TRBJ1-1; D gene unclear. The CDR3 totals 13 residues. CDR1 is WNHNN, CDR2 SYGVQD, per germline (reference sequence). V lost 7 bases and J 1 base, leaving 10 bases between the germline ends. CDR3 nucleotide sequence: TGCGCCAGCAAGGAGCGTCGGAACACTGAAGCTTTCTTT. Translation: CASKERRNTEAFF.

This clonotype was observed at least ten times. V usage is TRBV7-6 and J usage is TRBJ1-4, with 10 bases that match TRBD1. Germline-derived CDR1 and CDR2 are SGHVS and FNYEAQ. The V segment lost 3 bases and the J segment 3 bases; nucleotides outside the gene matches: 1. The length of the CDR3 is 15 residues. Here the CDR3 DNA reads TGTGCCAGCAGCTTCGGGACAGGGGCTAATGAAAAACTGTTTTTT. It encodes CASSFGTGANEKLFF. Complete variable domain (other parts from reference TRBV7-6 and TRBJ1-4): GAGVSQSPRYKVTKRGQDVALRCDPISGHVSLYWYRQALGQGPEFLTYFNYEAQQDKSGLPNDRFSAERPEGSISTLTIQRTEQRDSAMYRCASSFGTGANEKLFFGSGTQLSVL.

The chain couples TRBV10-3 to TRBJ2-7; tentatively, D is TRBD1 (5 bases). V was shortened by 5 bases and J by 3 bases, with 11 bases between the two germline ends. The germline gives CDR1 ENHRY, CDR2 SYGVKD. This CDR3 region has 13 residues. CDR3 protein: CAISRQPDYEQYF. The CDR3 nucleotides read TGTGCCATCAGTAGACAGCCTGACTACGAGCAGTACTTC.

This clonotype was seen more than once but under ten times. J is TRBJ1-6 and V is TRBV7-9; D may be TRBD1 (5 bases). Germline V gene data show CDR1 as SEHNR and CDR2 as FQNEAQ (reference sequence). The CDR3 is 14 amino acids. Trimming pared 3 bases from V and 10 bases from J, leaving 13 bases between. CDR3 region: CASSLGGGTSPLHF. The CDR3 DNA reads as TGTGCCAGCAGCTTGGGGGGTGGGACGTCACCCCTCCACTTT. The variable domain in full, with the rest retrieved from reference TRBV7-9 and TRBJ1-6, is DTGVSQNPRHKITKRGQNVTFRCDPISEHNRLYWYRQTLGQGPEFLTYFQNEAQLEKSRLLSDRFSAERPKGSFSTLEIQRTEQGDSAMYLCASSLGGGTSPLHFGNGTRLTVT.

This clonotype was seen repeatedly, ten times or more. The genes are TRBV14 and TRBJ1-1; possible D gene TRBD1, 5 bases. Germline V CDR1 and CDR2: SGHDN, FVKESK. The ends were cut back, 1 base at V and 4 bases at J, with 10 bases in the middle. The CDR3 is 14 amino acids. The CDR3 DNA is TGTGCCAGCAGCCAAGTCCCAGGGAGCACTGAAGCTTTCTTT. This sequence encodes CASSQVPGSTEAFF.

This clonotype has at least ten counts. CDR3 nucleotides: TGTGCCAGTAGTATTAGCGGGGGGGTCTCCTACAATGAGCAGTTCTTC. Residues: CASSISGGVSYNEQFF. This chain joins TRBV19 and TRBJ2-1, with TRBD2 identical over 11 bases. Germline V gives CDR1 LNHDA, CDR2 SQIVND (reference sequence). The CDR3 totals 16 residues. V gave up 3 bases and J gave up 0 bases; unmatched junction bases: 1.

The CDR3 region is CSARPLDRVEYYNEQFF. CDR3 DNA: TGCAGTGCTCGCCCATTAGACAGGGTGGAATACTACAATGAGCAGTTCTTC. The chain joins TRBV20-1 to TRBJ2-1; 7 nucleotides align to TRBD1. The CDR3 consists of 17 residues. V gave up 5 bases and J gave up 3 bases; unmatched junction bases: 16. Per germline, CDR1 DFQATT and CDR2 SNEGSKA (reference sequence).

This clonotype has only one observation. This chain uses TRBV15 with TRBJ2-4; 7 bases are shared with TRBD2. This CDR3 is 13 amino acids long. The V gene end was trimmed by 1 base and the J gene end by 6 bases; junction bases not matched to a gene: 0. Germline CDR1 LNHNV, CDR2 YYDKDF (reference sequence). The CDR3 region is CATSRGGGNIQYF. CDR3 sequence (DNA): TGTGCCACCAGCAGAGGGGGGGGAAACATTCAGTACTTC.

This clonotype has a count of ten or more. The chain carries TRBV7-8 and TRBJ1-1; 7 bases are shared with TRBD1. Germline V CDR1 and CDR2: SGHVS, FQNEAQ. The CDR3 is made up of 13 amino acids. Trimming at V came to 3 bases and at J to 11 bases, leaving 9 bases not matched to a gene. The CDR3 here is CASSFGGDRAAFF. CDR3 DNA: TGTGCCAGCAGCTTTGGGGGAGACAGGGCGGCTTTCTTT.

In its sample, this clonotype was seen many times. The DNA for the CDR3 is TGTGCCAGCAGCGACCGGACTAGCGGGCCGAAGAGTGAGCAGTTCTTC. It encodes CASSDRTSGPKSEQFF. The V call is TRBV9, the J call TRBJ2-1, with 11 bases aligning to TRBD2. Germline CDR1 reads SGDLS; CDR2 reads YYNGEE. V lost 3 bases, J lost 9 bases, and 11 bases stayed unmatched. The CDR3 loop spans 16 amino acids.

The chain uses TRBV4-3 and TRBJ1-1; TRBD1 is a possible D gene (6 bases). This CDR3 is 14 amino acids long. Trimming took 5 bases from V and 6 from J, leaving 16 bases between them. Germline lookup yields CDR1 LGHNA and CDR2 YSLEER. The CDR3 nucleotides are TGCGCCAGCAGCAGACAGGAACGGACACCTGAAGCTTTCTTT. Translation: CASSRQERTPEAFF.

The CDR3 reads CASRGRTEAFF. The CDR3 coding sequence is TGTGCCAGCAGGGGGAGAACTGAAGCTTTCTTT. This sequence joins TRBV11-1 and TRBJ1-1; D ambiguous. Germline CDR1 SGHAT, CDR2 FQDESV (reference sequence). V was clipped by 6 bases and J by 5 bases, with 7 bases between them. The CDR3 is 11 residues long.

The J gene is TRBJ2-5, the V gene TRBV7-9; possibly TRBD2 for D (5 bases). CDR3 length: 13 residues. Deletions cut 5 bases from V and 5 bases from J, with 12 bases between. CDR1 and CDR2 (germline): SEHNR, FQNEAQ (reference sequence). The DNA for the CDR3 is TGTGCCAGCAGCCCCCTAGCTTTGGAGACCCAGTACTTC. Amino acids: CASSPLALETQYF.

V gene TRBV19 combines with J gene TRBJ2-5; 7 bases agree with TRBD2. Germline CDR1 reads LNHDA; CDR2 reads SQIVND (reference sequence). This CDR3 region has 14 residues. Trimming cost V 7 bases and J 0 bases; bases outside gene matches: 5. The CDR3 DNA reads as TGTGCCAGTAAGTTTGCGGGGGACCAAGAGACCCAGTACTTC. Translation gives CASKFAGDQETQYF.

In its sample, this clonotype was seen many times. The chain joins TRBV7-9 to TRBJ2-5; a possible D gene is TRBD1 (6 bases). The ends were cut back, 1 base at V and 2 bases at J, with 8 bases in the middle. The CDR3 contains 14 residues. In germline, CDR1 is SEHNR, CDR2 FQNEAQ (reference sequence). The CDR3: CASSLGDIQETQYF. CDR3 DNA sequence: TGTGCCAGCAGCTTAGGGGACATACAAGAGACCCAGTACTTC.

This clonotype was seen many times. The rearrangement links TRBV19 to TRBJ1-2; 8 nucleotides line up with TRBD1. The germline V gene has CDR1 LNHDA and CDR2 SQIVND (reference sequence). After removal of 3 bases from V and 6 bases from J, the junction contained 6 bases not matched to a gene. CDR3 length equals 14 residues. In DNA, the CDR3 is TGTGCCAGTAGTATGATGGGACAGGTAGATGGCTACACCTTC. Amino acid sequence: CASSMMGQVDGYTF.

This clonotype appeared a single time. CDR3 residues: CASSERIDQVGISSLHF. DNA for the CDR3: TGTGCCAGCAGTGAACGGATAGACCAGGTTGGAATTTCATCTCTCCACTTT. V and J are TRBV25-1 and TRBJ1-6; D gene uncertain. The CDR3 loop spans 17 amino acids. Trimming removed 2 bases at V and 16 bases at J, with 27 bases between. CDR1 is MGHDK, CDR2 SYGVNS, per germline.

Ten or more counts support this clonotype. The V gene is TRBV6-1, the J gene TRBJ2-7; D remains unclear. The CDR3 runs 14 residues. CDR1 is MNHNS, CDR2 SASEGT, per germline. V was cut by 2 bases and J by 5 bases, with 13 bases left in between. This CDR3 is CASSEQEPQHEQYF. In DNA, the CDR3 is TGTGCCAGCAGTGAACAGGAGCCGCAACACGAGCAGTACTTC.

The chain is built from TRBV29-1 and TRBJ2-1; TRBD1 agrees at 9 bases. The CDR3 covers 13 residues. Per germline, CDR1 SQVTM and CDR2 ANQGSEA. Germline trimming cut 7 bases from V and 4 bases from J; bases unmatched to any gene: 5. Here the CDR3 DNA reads TGCAGCGCCCGGACAGGGGATTACAATGAGCAGTTCTTC. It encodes CSARTGDYNEQFF.

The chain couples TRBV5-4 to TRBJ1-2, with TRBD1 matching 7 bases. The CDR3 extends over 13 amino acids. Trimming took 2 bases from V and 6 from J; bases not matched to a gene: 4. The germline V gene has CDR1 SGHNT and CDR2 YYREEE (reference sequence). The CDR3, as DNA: TGTGCCAGCAGCTTACAGGGGATCCATGGCTACACCTTC. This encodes CASSLQGIHGYTF. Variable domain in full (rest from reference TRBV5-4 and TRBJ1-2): ETGVTQSPTHLIKTRGQQVTLRCSSQSGHNTVSWYQQALGQGPQFIFQYYREEENGRGNFPPRFSGLQFPNYSSELNVNALELDDSALYLCASSLQGIHGYTFGSGTRLTVV.

The CDR3 here is CAISTDRVGAYEQYF. CDR3 sequence (DNA): TGTGCCATCAGTACGGACAGGGTTGGGGCCTACGAGCAGTACTTC. The chain joins TRBV10-3 to TRBJ2-7, with 8 bases lining up with TRBD1. The ends lost 5 bases at V and 2 bases at J; junction bases unmatched: 8. CDR3 size: 15 residues. Germline-derived CDR1 and CDR2 are ENHRY and SYGVKD.